The entry that follows covers one T cell receptor (beta chain) sequence. The antigen is unknown. This specimen belongs to a study of blood T cells in healthy people across ages. Findings and limits, study-wide: Diversity was higher, and naive CD4+ cells more numerous, in long-lived donors than in aged donors.

V was cut by 1 base and J by 2 bases, with 14 bases left in between. Germline V lookup: CDR1 LGHNA, CDR2 YSLEER. This CDR3 is 16 amino acids long. Isolated per sample were at least 6 million PBMCs. Primers used in a second PCR of roughly 7 to 11 cycles were a sample-barcoded 5' primer and a J-beta primer mix. In TCRdb, the 5' RACE reads were re-called with MiXCR into one record per CDR3 protein. The data hold fewer than 900,000 distinct CDR3 sequences, with approximately 35% observed a single time. The source is a man between 18 and 29 years old in good health. The sample taken for sequencing was blood. The rearrangement links TRBV4-3 to TRBJ2-5, with D maybe TRBD2 (6 bases). CDR3 nucleotide sequence: TGCGCCAGCAGCCAAGCTTGGAGGGCTTCACAAGAGACCCAGTACTTC. Translating gives CASSQAWRASQETQYF.